Described below is a single T cell receptor beta chain sequence and its context. Data came from immunoSEQ multiplex PCR; TCRdb stores just in-frame clones and leaves some out. The repertoire consists of about 120,000 clones, with more than 55% occurring once and the leading ten covering 37%. This sample was included in a study of cytotoxic CD8 clonotypes in ibrutinib-treated CLL. This CDR3 has 13 amino acids. V was cut by 6 bases and J by 0 bases, with 6 bases left in between. Germline loops: CDR1 MNHNY, CDR2 SVGAGI (reference sequence). The origin of this receptor is a human donor with chronic lymphocytic leukemia. V usage is TRBV6-6 and J usage is TRBJ1-5; unclear D gene. The specimen was PBMCs, collected after 24 months of ibrutinib treatment. CDR3 in amino acids: CASRPNSNQPQHF. Written as DNA, the CDR3 is TGTGCCAGCAGACCCAATAGCAATCAGCCCCAGCATTTT.